A selection of T cell receptor beta chains follows, all from one sample in a study of human T cells and chemical hapten exposure. TCRdb re-derived calls from the RACE reads in MiXCR, one entry per CDR3 protein. The sample lists about 360,000 distinct CDR3 sequences, under 9% seen once, with less than 10% in the top ten. The sample in question was whole blood, obtained in connection with sensitization to the hapten diphenylcyclopropenone (DPC). Receptor source: a woman younger than 30 with alopecia areata. Some clones in this sample may be carry-over from other donors' samples. CDR3s include the opening cysteine and the closing phenylalanine or tryptophan.

v_gene	j_gene	CDR3aa
TRBV18	TRBJ2-1	CASSPGQYNEQFF
TRBV27	TRBJ2-3	CASSFLDTTDTQYF
TRBV7-2	TRBJ1-5	CASSPSTGGQPQHF
TRBV7-2	TRBJ1-2	CASSLVQGDGYTF
TRBV7-8	TRBJ1-6	CASSFGTGTGPSPLHF
TRBV4-2	TRBJ2-2	CASSQDGGLANTGELFF
TRBV7-2	TRBJ1-6	CASSLVGQGNNSPLHF
TRBV20-1	TRBJ1-2	CSARAGAYRLGYGYTF
TRBV18	TRBJ2-7	CASSPPSGGAHEQYF
TRBV7-9	TRBJ2-1	CASSQGTGRGDEQFF
TRBV4-2	TRBJ2-1	CASSQILAGENEQFF
TRBV6-5	TRBJ1-3	CATLGSGNTIYF
TRBV2	TRBJ1-2	CASSRGRNYGYTF
TRBV20-1	TRBJ2-3	CSAAVGGPSTDTQYF